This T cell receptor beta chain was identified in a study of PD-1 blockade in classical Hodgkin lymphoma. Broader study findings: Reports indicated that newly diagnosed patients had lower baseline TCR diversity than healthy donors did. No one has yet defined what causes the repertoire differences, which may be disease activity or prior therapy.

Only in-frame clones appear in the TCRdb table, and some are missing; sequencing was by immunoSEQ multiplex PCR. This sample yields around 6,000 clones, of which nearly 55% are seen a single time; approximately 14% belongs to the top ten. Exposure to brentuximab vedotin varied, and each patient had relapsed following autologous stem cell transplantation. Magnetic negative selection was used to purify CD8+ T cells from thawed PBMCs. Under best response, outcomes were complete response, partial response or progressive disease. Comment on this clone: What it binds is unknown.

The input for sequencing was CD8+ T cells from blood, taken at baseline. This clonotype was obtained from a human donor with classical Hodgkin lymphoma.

The CDR3 nucleotides read TGTGCCAGCAGTGCCCTGCCCATCGGACAGGGGGCTAGTGGCTACACCTTC. It encodes CASSALPIGQGASGYTF. The chain recombines TRBV27 with TRBJ1-2, with TRBD1 matching over 11 bases. The CDR3 runs 17 residues. Germline loops: CDR1 MNHEY, CDR2 SMNVEV (reference sequence). V was clipped by 5 bases and J by 7 bases; unmatched bases: 15.